One and the same sample provided the 13 T cell receptor beta chains below, sequenced in a study of T cell responses to AZD1222 COVID-19 vaccine. Libraries were prepared by immunoSEQ multiplex PCR; TCRdb keeps only in-frame clonotypes and omits some of them. Of 110,000 or so clones listed, more than 70% are singletons. The material was peripheral blood, obtained 28 days after the second AZD1222 dose. The receptors come from an adult who received the AZD1222 COVID-19 vaccine.

This clone was found once. The V gene is TRBV19, the J gene TRBJ1-3; 7 positions agree with TRBD1. CDR1 and CDR2 from the germline V gene are LNHDA and SQIVND (reference sequence). J was trimmed by 3 bases and V by 4 bases; bases with no gene match: 9. The CDR3 sequence is 16 residues long. This chain's CDR3 is CASSRGQKINGNTIYF. DNA of the CDR3: TGTGCCAGTAGTAGGGGACAGAAAATAAATGGAAACACCATATATTTT.

The V and J genes are TRBV19 and TRBJ1-5; the match to TRBD1 covers 8 bases. The J segment lost 7 bases and the V segment lost 5 bases, leaving 4 bases of the junction unmatched. This CDR3 spans 13 amino acids. Looked up from germline, CDR1 is LNHDA and CDR2 is SQIVND (reference sequence). In nucleotides, the CDR3 is TGTGCCAGTAGTGCACAGGGGGGGCAGCCCCAGCATTTT. Its translation is CASSAQGGQPQHF.

A note on this clone: One junction end disagrees with the germline gene, perhaps due to a read error. The DNA for the CDR3 is TGTGCCAGCAGCCATACCTATCCCATTTGCATGCAAGATACACAGTATTTT. The encoded protein is CASSHTYPICMQDTQYF. The rearrangement links TRBV3-1 (or the pseudogene TRBV3-2) to TRBJ2-3; D unresolved. Germline V gene sequence: CDR1 LGHDT, CDR2 YNNKEL (reference sequence). The CDR3 covers 17 residues.

This chain joins TRBV10-2 and TRBJ1-1; tentative D call: TRBD1 (5 bases). The CDR3 is 15 residues long. Trimming removed 2 bases at V and 5 bases at J, with 15 bases between. Germline lookup yields CDR1 WSHSY and CDR2 SAAADI. The CDR3 sequence is CASSEPGVSGTEAFF. CDR3 nucleotides: TGCGCCAGCAGTGAGCCGGGGGTCAGTGGAACTGAAGCTTTCTTT.

The chain is built from TRBV5-1 and TRBJ2-2, with 14 nucleotides matching TRBD2. The CDR3 loop spans 17 amino acids. V trimming: 4 bases; J trimming: 6 bases; junction bases outside the gene matches: 8. Germline V gives CDR1 SGHRS, CDR2 YFSETQ. The DNA for the CDR3 is TGCGCCAGCAGCGTGGGACTAGCGGGAGTTACGGCCGGGGAGCTGTTTTTT. Residues: CASSVGLAGVTAGELFF.

The chain is built from TRBV10-3 and TRBJ1-2; D is uncertain. The CDR3 covers 15 residues. Germline loops: CDR1 ENHRY, CDR2 SYGVKD. Trimming stripped 2 bases from V and 0 bases from J, with 10 bases between. The CDR3 nucleotides are TGTGCCATCAGTGAGGGATTCGGCCCTAACTATGGCTACACCTTC. Protein product: CAISEGFGPNYGYTF.

The chain employs TRBV9 and TRBJ1-2, with unresolved D. This CDR3 is 13 amino acids long. V lost 3 bases to trimming and J lost 4 bases, with 10 bases between them. In germline, CDR1 is SGDLS, CDR2 YYNGEE. CDR3 nucleotide sequence: TGTGCCAGCAGCGGGCCCGGGAGCTATGGCTACACCTTC. Amino acids: CASSGPGSYGYTF. Supplemented by reference TRBV9 and TRBJ1-2, the full variable domain reads DSGVTQTPKHLITATGQRVTLRCSPRSGDLSVYWYQQSLDQGLQFLIQYYNGEERAKGNILERFSAQQFPDLHSELNLSSLELGDSALYFCASSGPGSYGYTFGSGTRLTVV.

V is TRBV2 and J is TRBJ2-2; the match to TRBD2 covers 8 bases. From germline, CDR1 is SNHLY and CDR2 FYNNEI. V dropped 4 bases and J dropped 4; count of bases not matched to a gene: 5. This CDR3 has 15 residues. The CDR3 here is CASSVVAGTTGELFF. As DNA, the CDR3 is TGTGCCAGCAGTGTGGTAGCGGGGACCACCGGGGAGCTGTTTTTT.

This clone was recorded a few times. The chain is built from TRBV2 and TRBJ1-5, with unresolved D. CDR1 is SNHLY and CDR2 is FYNNEI in the germline V gene. This CDR3 contains 14 residues. V was trimmed by 2 bases and J by 3 bases, leaving 8 bases between them. The chain's CDR3 is CASSEQPFNQPQHF. The CDR3, as DNA: TGTGCCAGCAGTGAACAGCCTTTCAATCAGCCCCAGCATTTT.

The rearrangement joins TRBV2 to TRBJ1-1; D call uncertain. The V gene lost 0 bases and the J gene lost 7 bases, with 9 bases spanning the gap. The germline V gene has CDR1 SNHLY and CDR2 FYNNEI. CDR3 length: 13 residues. The CDR3 bases are TGTGCCAGCAGTGAAGCGCGAGGTGGTGAAGCTTTCTTT. Translation gives CASSEARGGEAFF.

This clone was seen once. The J gene is TRBJ2-5, the V gene TRBV5-1, with D possibly being TRBD2 (6 bases). V was clipped by 1 base and J by 2 bases, with 12 bases between them. CDR3 length: 15 residues. Germline-derived CDR1 and CDR2 are SGHRS and YFSETQ. CDR3 in amino acids: CASSLTAGSQETQYF. CDR3 coding DNA: TGCGCCAGCAGCTTGACGGCGGGAAGTCAAGAGACCCAGTACTTC.

The chain has TRBV28 and TRBJ1-1; tentatively, D is TRBD1 (6 bases). The ends were cut back, 5 bases at V and 4 bases at J, with 11 bases in the middle. This CDR3 has 13 residues. Germline CDR1 MDHEN, CDR2 SYDVKM. The CDR3: CASSPQGLTEAFF. The CDR3 coding sequence is TGTGCCAGCAGTCCACAGGGTCTCACTGAAGCTTTCTTT.

The chain carries TRBV7-9 and TRBJ1-1; the match to TRBD1 covers 9 bases. The J segment lost 1 base and the V segment lost 6 bases, leaving 15 bases of the junction unmatched. The CDR3 length is 18 residues. Germline CDR1 reads SEHNR; CDR2 reads FQNEAQ (reference sequence). This chain's CDR3 is CASRGIRDRAFTNTEAFF. CDR3 DNA: TGTGCCAGCAGGGGGATCCGGGACAGGGCCTTCACGAACACTGAAGCTTTCTTT.